This entry lists 10 T cell receptor beta chains sequenced from one sample in a study of blood T cell repertoires in COVID-19. Here immunoSEQ multiplex PCR was the method, and the copy in TCRdb shows in-frame clones only, minus some. The table has 390,000 or so clones, roughly 90% seen once. The source material was peripheral blood. The receptor set was obtained from a young woman with COVID-19, enrolled during active disease.

V and J are TRBV7-2 and TRBJ1-5, with D maybe TRBD1 (6 bases). The germline V gene encodes CDR1 SGHTA and CDR2 FQGNSA. The CDR3 length is 18 residues. V lost 3 bases, J lost 1 base, and 19 bases lay in between. DNA for the CDR3: TGTGCCAGCAGCTTGGGACCAAGGGGGATAGGAAGCAATCAGCCCCAGCATTTT. It codes for CASSLGPRGIGSNQPQHF.

This chain uses TRBV29-1 with TRBJ2-7, with 9 bases that match TRBD2. The trim removed 5 bases at V and 3 bases at J, leaving 35 bases unmatched. The CDR3 runs 23 residues. Looked up from germline, CDR1 is SQVTM and CDR2 is ANQGSEA. The CDR3 region has the DNA TGCAGCGTTTATCCCGGCATTAGACTAGCGGCACATCCGCGGGACTGCTACCTCTACGAGCAGTACGTC. Translating gives CSVYPGIRLAAHPRDCYLYEQYV.

J is TRBJ2-1 and V is TRBV19, with 9 bases aligning to TRBD2. The germline CDR1 and CDR2 sequences are LNHDA and SQIVND (reference sequence). Trimming at V came to 5 bases and at J to 6 bases, leaving 8 bases not matched to a gene. This CDR3 spans 15 amino acids. For the CDR3, the DNA is TGTGCCAGTAGTTCTCCGGGACTAGCTTCCAATGAGCAGTTCTTC. Encoded protein: CASSSPGLASNEQFF.

Here the CDR3 reads CASSTGQFTDTQYF. CDR3 sequence (DNA): TGTGCCAGCAGCACCGGACAGTTCACAGATACGCAGTATTTT. V gene TRBV11-2 combines with J gene TRBJ2-3; tentative D call: TRBD1 (6 bases). V lost 5 bases and J 2 bases, leaving 11 bases between the germline ends. This CDR3 spans 14 amino acids. Germline loops: CDR1 SGHAT, CDR2 FQNNGV.

The chain couples TRBV5-4 to TRBJ1-6; D not resolved. Trimming left V 1 base short and J 7 bases short, with 18 bases between. CDR1 is SGHNT and CDR2 is YYREEE in the germline V gene (reference sequence). The CDR3 covers 17 residues. In DNA, the CDR3 is TGTGCCAGCAGCTTGAGGCAGGAAAGGTTTGGCAATTCACCCCTCCACTTT. Protein: CASSLRQERFGNSPLHF.

The chain links TRBV18 to TRBJ1-5; D gene unclear. CDR3 length equals 13 residues. The ends were cut back, 4 bases at V and 5 bases at J, with 9 bases in the middle. Per germline, CDR1 KGHSH and CDR2 LQKENI. The CDR3 is CASSLKIDQPQHF. In DNA form, the CDR3 reads TGTGCCAGCTCACTAAAAATTGATCAGCCCCAGCATTTT.

This rearrangement joins TRBV10-3 to TRBJ1-1; D may be TRBD1 (6 bases). The CDR3 contains 14 residues. Trimming stripped 8 bases from V and 3 bases from J, with 16 bases between. Germline V lookup: CDR1 ENHRY, CDR2 SYGVKD. The CDR3 here is CAIRGGPEDTEAFF. CDR3 coding DNA: TGTGCCATCCGTGGGGGGCCGGAGGACACTGAAGCTTTCTTT.

The CDR3 is CASSHRAEQYF. In nucleotides, the CDR3 is TGCGCCAGCAGCCACAGGGCCGAGCAGTACTTC. The chain employs TRBV4-3 and TRBJ2-7, with D possibly being TRBD1 (5 bases). Between the trimmed V and J ends, which lost 3 bases and 6 bases, there was a span of 6 bases. Looked up from germline, CDR1 is LGHNA and CDR2 is YSLEER. The CDR3 has 11 amino acids.

CDR3 protein: CASSLGPQVETQYF. CDR3 nucleotides: TGCGCCAGCAGCTTGGGACCGCAGGTGGAGACCCAGTACTTC. The genes are TRBV5-1 and TRBJ2-5, with unresolved D. This CDR3 comprises 14 residues. Germline V CDR1 and CDR2: SGHRS, YFSETQ. Trimming shortened V by 0 bases and J by 5 bases, and 11 bases separated the two germline ends.

This rearrangement joins TRBV7-6 to TRBJ2-5; maybe TRBD2 (7 bases). The CDR3 runs 15 residues. Germline values: CDR1 SGHVS, CDR2 FNYEAQ. Trimming shortened V by 1 base and J by 1 base, and 10 bases separated the two germline ends. CDR3 nucleotides: TGTGCCAGCAGCTTAGTGGGGGGGCGCCAAGAGACCCAGTACTTC. It translates to CASSLVGGRQETQYF.